One T cell receptor (beta chain) is described in this entry. Germline values: CDR1 SGHRS, CDR2 YFSETQ. Trimming stripped 4 bases from V and 3 bases from J, with 5 bases between. This CDR3 region has 11 residues. The assay was immunoSEQ multiplex PCR, and TCRdb's table has in-frame clones only and misses some. The sample holds around 200,000 clones, 80% to 90% seen once. The data derive from a study of blood T cell repertoires in COVID-19. The chain links TRBV5-1 to TRBJ2-7; D remains unclear. The source is a woman aged 40 to 50 with acute COVID-19. The source material was PBMCs or T cells enriched from blood (not recorded which). CDR3 sequence reads: CASSRGYEQYF. CDR3 in DNA: TGCGCCAGCAGCCGAGGCTACGAGCAGTACTTC.